Sequencing of this T cell receptor beta chain was carried out in a study of CD8+CD57+ T cells in acquired aplastic anemia. About the study: Sorted CD4+ plus CD8+ cells gave DNA averaging around 3.2 ug. Study-level findings and limits: A significant difference in CD8+ Simpson's diversity between patients and controls was not found.

Points on this clonotype: The antigen remains unidentified.

The germline V and J ends were trimmed by 5 bases and 1 base, with 10 bases remaining between them. The length of the CDR3 is 14 residues. Germline V CDR1 and CDR2: SNHLY, FYNNEI. Genomic DNA was employed as the template in profiling TCR beta VDJ and CDR3. TCRdb re-called the reads with MiXCR, one entry per CDR3 protein. The sample records fewer than 200,000 distinct CDR3 sequences, roughly half being singletons. Before being chosen for sequencing, patients had shown CD8+CD57+ cell expansion by flow cytometry. The source of this sequence is a human donor with aplastic anemia. Material: sorted CD4+, CD8+, or CD8+CD57+ T cells (not recorded which) from PBMCs. The genes are TRBV2 and TRBJ2-3; D remains ambiguous. The CDR3: CASSPLLRTDTQYF. The CDR3 bases are TGTGCCAGCAGTCCATTGCTCCGCACAGATACGCAGTATTTT.